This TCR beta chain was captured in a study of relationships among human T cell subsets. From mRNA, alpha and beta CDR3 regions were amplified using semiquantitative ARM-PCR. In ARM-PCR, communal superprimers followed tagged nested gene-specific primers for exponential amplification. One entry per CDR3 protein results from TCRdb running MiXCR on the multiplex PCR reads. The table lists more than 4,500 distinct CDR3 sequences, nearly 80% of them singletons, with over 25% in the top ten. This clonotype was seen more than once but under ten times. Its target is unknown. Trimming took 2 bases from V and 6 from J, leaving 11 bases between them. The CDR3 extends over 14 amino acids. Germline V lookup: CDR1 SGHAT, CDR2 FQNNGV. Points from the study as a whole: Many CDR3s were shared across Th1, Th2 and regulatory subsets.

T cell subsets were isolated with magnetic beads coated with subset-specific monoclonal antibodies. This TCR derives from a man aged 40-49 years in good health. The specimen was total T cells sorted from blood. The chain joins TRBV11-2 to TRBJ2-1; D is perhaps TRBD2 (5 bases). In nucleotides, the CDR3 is TGTGCCAGCAGCTTACAGTCGCTAGCCAATGAGCAGTTCTTC. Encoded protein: CASSLQSLANEQFF.